Here is one T cell receptor (beta chain) with its context. The sample comes from a study of blood T cell repertoires in COVID-19. CDR1 and CDR2 (germline): SGHNT, YYREEE (reference sequence). This CDR3 has 13 amino acids. The germline V and J ends were trimmed by 1 base and 7 bases, with 11 bases remaining between them. Some clones are missing from TCRdb's copy, which holds only in-frame ones; the method was immunoSEQ multiplex PCR. The data contain roughly 140,000 clones, around 88% of them singletons. Sequencing was done on a sample of peripheral blood. The clonotype comes from a human donor in a cohort sampled during active COVID-19. The chain carries TRBV5-4 and TRBJ1-2; possible D gene TRBD1, 6 bases. The CDR3 protein is CASSLTGFGGYTF. CDR3 nucleotides: TGTGCCAGCAGCTTGACAGGGTTCGGTGGCTACACCTTC. Full variable domain (outside the CDR3, taken from reference TRBV5-4 and TRBJ1-2): ETGVTQSPTHLIKTRGQQVTLRCSSQSGHNTVSWYQQALGQGPQFIFQYYREEENGRGNFPPRFSGLQFPNYSSELNVNALELDDSALYLCASSLTGFGGYTFGSGTRLTVV.